This T cell receptor (beta chain) was captured in a study of response to subunit inactivated influenza vaccine. General study results and limits: The authors proposed limited new T cell recruitment per seasonal influenza vaccination.

MiXCR was run by TCRdb on the RT-PCR reads, yielding one entry per CDR3 protein. The table has about 780,000 distinct CDR3 sequences, approximately 17% seen once. CDR1 MNHNS and CDR2 SASEGT come from the germline V gene. This CDR3 is 15 amino acids long. A few counts support this clonotype. The antigen is not known. A junction boundary mismatches the germline segment, possibly from a read error. The chain uses TRBV6-1 and TRBJ2-7; D possibly corresponds to TRBD2 (6 bases). This specimen consisted of PBMCs from blood, obtained roughly 5 days after vaccination. This receptor was identified in a man aged 50 to 60 who received an inactivated influenza vaccine. The CDR3: CASSEGGLARDAPNF. As DNA, the CDR3 is TGTGCCAGCAGTGAAGGCGGGCTAGCGAGGGACGCCCCGAACTTC.